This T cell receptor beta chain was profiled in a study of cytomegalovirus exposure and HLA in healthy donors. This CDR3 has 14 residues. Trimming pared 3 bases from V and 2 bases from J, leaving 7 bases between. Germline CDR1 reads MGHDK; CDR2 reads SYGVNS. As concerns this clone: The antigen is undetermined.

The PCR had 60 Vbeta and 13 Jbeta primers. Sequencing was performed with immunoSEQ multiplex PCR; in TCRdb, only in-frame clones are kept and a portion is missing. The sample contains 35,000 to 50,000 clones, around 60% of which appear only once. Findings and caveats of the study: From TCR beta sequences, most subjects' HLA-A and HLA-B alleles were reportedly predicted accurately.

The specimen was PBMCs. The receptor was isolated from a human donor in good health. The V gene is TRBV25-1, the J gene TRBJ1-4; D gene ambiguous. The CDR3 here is CASSDSLTNEKLFF. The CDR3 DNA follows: TGTGCCAGCAGTGACTCCTTGACTAATGAAAAACTGTTTTTT. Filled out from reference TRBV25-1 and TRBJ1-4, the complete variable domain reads EADIYQTPRYLVIGTGKKITLECSQTMGHDKMYWYQQDPGMELHLIHYSYGVNSTEKGDLSSESTVSRIRTEHFPLTLESARPSHTSQYLCASSDSLTNEKLFFGSGTQLSVL.